Below are 5 T cell receptor beta chains sequenced from a single sample in a study of cytomegalovirus exposure and HLA in healthy donors. The primer mix had 60 Vbeta and 13 Jbeta primers. Measured with immunoSEQ multiplex PCR; TCRdb has only the in-frame clones, and not every one. The sample has about 200,000 clones; 83% are singletons. Source material: PBMCs. The receptors were sampled from a girl under 18 in good health and CMV-seronegative.

In this sample, this clone turned up a few times. The CDR3 loop is CASSQVATSPYNEQFF. CDR3 nucleotides: TGTGCCAGCAGCCAAGTTGCGACTAGCCCCTACAATGAGCAGTTCTTC. The chain combines TRBV4-2 with TRBJ2-1; 7 bases align to TRBD2. The germline gives CDR1 LGHNA, CDR2 YNFKEQ. The CDR3 extends over 16 amino acids. Germline trimming cut 1 base from V and 2 bases from J; bases unmatched to any gene: 5.

The CDR3 sequence: CASILKRQLGAATNEKLFF. CDR3 bases: TGTGCCAGCATACTAAAAAGACAGCTGGGGGCTGCAACTAATGAAAAACTGTTTTTT. The V gene is TRBV21-1, the J gene TRBJ1-4; the table names TRBD1, a call not compared with the DNA. TRBV21-1 is a listed pseudogene. This CDR3 is 19 amino acids long.

V and J are TRBV20-1 and TRBJ2-5; TRBD2 is a possible D gene (6 bases). CDR3 length equals 11 residues. Germline V gene data show CDR1 as DFQATT and CDR2 as SNEGSKA (reference sequence). CDR3 region: CSNQAGETQYF. In nucleotides, the CDR3 is TGCAGCAATCAGGCGGGGGAGACCCAGTACTTC.

In this sample, this clone turned up a few times. The genes are TRBV7-6 and TRBJ2-3; 9 bases fit TRBD2. Trimming cost V 5 bases and J 4 bases; bases outside gene matches: 10. This CDR3 has 16 amino acids. Germline CDR1 and CDR2: SGHVS and FNYEAQ. CDR3 DNA: TGTGCCAGCAGCACCCTAGCGGGGCCTGACCCAGATACGCAGTATTTT. Translation: CASSTLAGPDPDTQYF.

This chain joins TRBV13 and TRBJ2-5, with 8 bases lining up with TRBD2. CDR3 length: 14 amino acids. Trimming at V came to 3 bases and at J to 7 bases, leaving 7 bases not matched to a gene. Germline V gives CDR1 PRHDT, CDR2 FYEKMQ (reference sequence). This chain's CDR3 is CASSFRGGQGTQYF. The DNA of the CDR3 is TGTGCCAGCAGCTTTCGGGGGGGCCAGGGGACCCAGTACTTC.